This record concerns one T cell receptor (beta chain) sequence. Produced via immunoSEQ multiplex PCR; TCRdb's table is partial and in-frame only. The sample comprises 300,000 to 400,000 clones, 87% of which are singletons, and about 6% rests with the top ten. Seattle-derived patients entered the study during active infection and were followed longitudinally. The sample is drawn from a study of blood T cell repertoires in COVID-19. Study background: The United States, Italy and Spain were the sources of the acute and convalescent COVID-19 samples.

Germline V lookup: CDR1 SGHAT, CDR2 FQNNGV. CDR3 length: 17 residues. V was pared by 5 bases and J by 4 bases, with 18 bases between. Specimen: peripheral blood. This receptor was identified in a woman between 50 and 59 years old with COVID-19, enrolled during active disease. The chain couples TRBV11-2 to TRBJ1-6; D is ambiguous. CDR3 sequence (DNA): TGTGCCAGCAGCAAGTTCAAAGTCGGGATATATAATTCACCCCTCCACTTT. Its protein product is CASSKFKVGIYNSPLHF.